The present T cell receptor beta chain was sequenced within a study of lymphopenia after photon versus proton radiotherapy. CDR1 SNHLY and CDR2 FYNNEI come from the germline V gene. The CDR3 totals 12 residues. V was shortened by 5 bases and J by 7 bases, with 9 bases between the two germline ends. About this clone: The antigen is unknown.

The method was immunoSEQ multiplex PCR; TCRdb's version includes in-frame clones alone and lacks a portion of them. The sample consists of 150,000 to 200,000 clones, 80% to 90% of them appearing once. General observations from the study: Proton therapy kept repertoires fairly stable, unlike photons, which gained effector/memory cells. After the lymphocyte nadir, photon-treated repertoires showed oligoclonal expansion, especially of CD8+ Temra cells. Post-nadir TCR diversity decline inversely tracked overall survival among those who died. Survival link was tested only in deceased patients; proton benefit remains a possibility.

Source: peripheral blood, taken from a patient treated with photon-based radiotherapy. This chain uses TRBV2 with TRBJ1-5; unclear D gene. The clonotype was recovered from a middle-aged man with gastric cancer. CDR3 bases: TGTGCCAGCAGTCCATACTCCCAGCCCCAGCATTTT. As protein: CASSPYSQPQHF.